Reported below is one T cell receptor beta chain. Its cognate antigen is unknown. The sample originates from a study of a mutant IDH1 vaccine in newly diagnosed glioma. Study summary: Vaccination was launched 4-6 weeks after radiotherapy alone, or with temozolomide cycles. Receipt of radiotherapy, temozolomide, or both preceded the study, and most received both. General observations from the study: Pseudoprogression looked unconnected to shifts in top peripheral T cell clonotypes.

The CDR3 has 16 residues. The V gene end was trimmed by 0 bases and the J gene end by 5 bases; junction bases not matched to a gene: 9. The germline V gene encodes CDR1 MNHEY and CDR2 SMNVEV (reference sequence). Assay: immunoSEQ multiplex PCR; the TCRdb copy retains only in-frame clones and omits some. This table has around 26,000 clones, roughly 72% appearing once. Specified time point: week 11, during vaccination. Every vaccination contained 300 ug of the mutant IDH1 20-mer peptide and was paired with topical imiquimod. The chain uses TRBV27 and TRBJ1-2, with TRBD1 matching over 7 bases. Sequencing was performed on peripheral blood mononuclear cells (PBMCs), taken from a glioma patient whose treatment included an IDH1 peptide vaccine. The TCR comes from a man between 18 and 35 years old with glioma. Some clones in this sample may be carry-over from other donors' samples. The CDR3 is CASSLSKTGWSYGYTF. DNA of the CDR3: TGTGCCAGCAGTTTATCGAAGACAGGGTGGTCTTATGGCTACACCTTC.